This T cell receptor beta chain was documented in a study of Ad26.COV2.S vaccination and SARS-CoV-2 variants. About the research overall: Trial arm assignment for the donor was COV1001 Ad26.COV2.S.

Measured with immunoSEQ multiplex PCR; TCRdb has only the in-frame clones, and not every one. The sample contains roughly 400,000 clones, 92% of which appear only once. The CDR3 has 15 residues. Trimming removed 3 bases from V and 0 bases from J, with 8 bases in between. CDR1 LNHDA and CDR2 SQIVND come from the germline V gene (reference sequence). The treatment was: roughly 19 received Ad26.COV2.S at low or high dose, single or two shots; 5 received placebo; per-sample allocation not given. The samples date from day 63 after the first vaccine or placebo injection. The gene calls are TRBV19 and TRBJ2-2, with a tentative D call TRBD1 (6 bases). Sequenced here: peripheral blood, sampled in a trial of Ad26.COV2.S vaccine versus placebo. The sequence was collected from a person between 18 and 65 years old who received the Ad26.COV2.S COVID-19 vaccine or a placebo. CDR3: CASSMGHSNTGELFF. The CDR3 nucleotides read TGTGCCAGTAGTATGGGACACTCGAACACCGGGGAGCTGTTTTTT.